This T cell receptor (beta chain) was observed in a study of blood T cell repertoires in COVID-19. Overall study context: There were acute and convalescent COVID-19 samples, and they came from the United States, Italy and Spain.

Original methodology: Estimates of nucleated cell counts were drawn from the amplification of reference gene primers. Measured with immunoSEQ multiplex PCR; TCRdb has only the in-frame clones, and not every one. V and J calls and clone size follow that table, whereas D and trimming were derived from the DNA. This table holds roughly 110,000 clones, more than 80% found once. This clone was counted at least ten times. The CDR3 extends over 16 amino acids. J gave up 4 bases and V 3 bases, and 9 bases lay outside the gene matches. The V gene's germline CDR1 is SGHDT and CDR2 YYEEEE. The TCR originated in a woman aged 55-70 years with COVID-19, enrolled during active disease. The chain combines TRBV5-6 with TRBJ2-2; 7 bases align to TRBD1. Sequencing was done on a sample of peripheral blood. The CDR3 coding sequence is TGTGCCAGCAGCTGGAGACAGGGAAGCCGCACCGGGGAGCTGTTTTTT. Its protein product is CASSWRQGSRTGELFF.